Below are 30 T cell receptor beta chains sequenced from a single sample in a study of T-cell reconstitution after alpha-beta-depleted transplantation in children. A TCRbeta library incorporating unique molecular identifiers was prepared. TCRdb called the PCR reads again in MiXCR, with one record for every CDR3 protein. The sample yields 77,000 or so distinct CDR3 sequences, about a sixth seen once. Sequenced material: PBMCs, mostly from graft donor cells, taken 360 days after TCRalphabeta/CD19-depleted stem cell transplant. The receptor set was obtained from a male patient between 2 and 9 years old who had a stem cell transplant for acute lymphoblastic leukemia, so the T cells may come from the graft donor.

This clonotype occurred a few times. The chain has TRBV29-1 and TRBJ2-3, with TRBD1 identical over 7 bases. Germline CDR1 and CDR2: SQVTM and ANQGSEA. This CDR3 contains 16 residues. With V trimmed by 3 bases and J by 0 bases, 9 bases remained unmatched. The CDR3 is CSVDAGTDSSTDTQYF. For the CDR3, the DNA is TGCAGCGTTGATGCCGGGACAGATTCTAGCACAGATACGCAGTATTTT.

The rearrangement uses TRBV28 and TRBJ2-7; 10 nucleotides match TRBD2. This CDR3 comprises 15 residues. The germline V gene has CDR1 MDHEN and CDR2 SYDVKM. Losses at the gene ends were 5 bases for V and 3 bases for J; bases not matched to a gene: 7. The DNA of the CDR3 is TGTGCCAGCAGTGAGCTAGCGGGAGTTTTCTACGAGCAGTACTTC. It specifies CASSELAGVFYEQYF.

This clonotype has just a few counts. The rearrangement uses TRBV7-9 and TRBJ2-1, with 9 bases identical to TRBD2. With V trimmed by 4 bases and J by 6 bases, 7 bases remained unmatched. This CDR3 spans 15 amino acids. Germline V lookup: CDR1 SEHNR, CDR2 FQNEAQ (reference sequence). The CDR3 spells CASSSGTSRGNEQFF. DNA for the CDR3: TGTGCCAGCAGCTCCGGGACTAGCAGGGGCAATGAGCAGTTCTTC.

This clonotype was detected only a few times. V is TRBV7-9 and J is TRBJ2-7; D is ambiguous. The CDR3 is made up of 14 amino acids. Germline CDR1 and CDR2: SEHNR and FQNEAQ (reference sequence). The V gene lost 3 bases and the J gene lost 2 bases, with 11 bases spanning the gap. In DNA form, the CDR3 reads TGTGCCAGCAGCTTGGGTAGCACTCCCTACGAGCAGTACTTC. It translates to CASSLGSTPYEQYF. The full variable domain, with the rest looked up from reference TRBV7-9 and TRBJ2-7, is DTGVSQNPRHKITKRGQNVTFRCDPISEHNRLYWYRQTLGQGPEFLTYFQNEAQLEKSRLLSDRFSAERPKGSFSTLEIQRTEQGDSAMYLCASSLGSTPYEQYFGPGTRLTVT.

The V gene is TRBV7-2, the J gene TRBJ2-1, with TRBD2 as a possible D gene (5 bases). The ends were cut back, 1 base at V and 6 bases at J, with 16 bases in the middle. Germline-derived CDR1 and CDR2 are SGHTA and FQGNSA. The CDR3 has 16 amino acids. The CDR3 nucleotides read TGTGCCAGCAGCTTAGTGTGGCTAGTGGGGAGCAATGAGCAGTTCTTC. Translation gives CASSLVWLVGSNEQFF.

The chain couples TRBV11-3 to TRBJ1-1; perhaps TRBD1 as D (6 bases). V shed 0 bases and J shed 4 bases, with 15 bases lying between them. Germline V lookup: CDR1 SGHNT, CDR2 YENEEA. The CDR3 contains 16 residues. CDR3 bases: TGTGCCAGCAGCTTAGATCAGACAGGCTGGGGCACTGAAGCTTTCTTT. This translates into CASSLDQTGWGTEAFF.

This clonotype was recorded a few times. This chain joins TRBV7-9 and TRBJ2-7, with 8 bases aligning to TRBD1. After removal of 5 bases from V and 13 bases from J, the junction contained 16 bases not matched to a gene. CDR1 and CDR2 (germline): SEHNR, FQNEAQ (reference sequence). CDR3 length: 14 amino acids. The CDR3 coding sequence is TGTGCCAGCAGCCCGGACAGGGCAGGATGGGAGCTTTACTTC. It is translated as CASSPDRAGWELYF. Based on the CDR3 plus reference TRBV7-9 and TRBJ2-7, the full variable domain is DTGVSQNPRHKITKRGQNVTFRCDPISEHNRLYWYRQTLGQGPEFLTYFQNEAQLEKSRLLSDRFSAERPKGSFSTLEIQRTEQGDSAMYLCASSPDRAGWELYFGPGTRLTVT.

This clonotype was picked up a small number of times. This chain uses TRBV6-6 with TRBJ2-5, with unresolved D. Deletions cut 7 bases from V and 4 bases from J, with 7 bases between. The CDR3 runs 11 residues. The germline gives CDR1 MNHNY, CDR2 SVGAGI (reference sequence). The chain's CDR3 is CASTFGETQYF. In DNA, the CDR3 is TGTGCCAGCACGTTTGGAGAGACCCAGTACTTC.

This clonotype was observed at least ten times. The rearrangement joins TRBV20-1 to TRBJ1-1, with TRBD1 matching 9 bases. V lost 3 bases and J lost 3; bases outside the gene matches: 11. Germline V gene data show CDR1 as DFQATT and CDR2 as SNEGSKA (reference sequence). The CDR3 contains 16 residues. This chain's CDR3 is CSARPGQGFSDTEAFF. The CDR3, as DNA: TGCAGTGCTAGGCCGGGACAGGGATTCTCCGACACTGAAGCTTTCTTT.

The table lists this clonotype with a few counts. This sequence joins TRBV7-9 and TRBJ2-5, with 7 bases lining up with TRBD1. Per the germline V gene, CDR1 is SEHNR and CDR2 is FQNEAQ (reference sequence). CDR3 length: 17 amino acids. The ends lost 2 bases at V and 5 bases at J; junction bases unmatched: 14. Here the CDR3 DNA reads TGTGCCAGCAGCTTACAGGTTACAGGGGTACTAGGTGAGACCCAGTACTTC. Translating it yields CASSLQVTGVLGETQYF.

V gene TRBV27 combines with J gene TRBJ2-1; TRBD2 aligns across 7 bases. V was clipped by 6 bases and J by 9 bases; unmatched bases: 11. The germline CDR1 and CDR2 sequences are MNHEY and SMNVEV (reference sequence). The CDR3 extends over 14 amino acids. The chain's CDR3 is CASRRTSHNSEQFF. The CDR3 nucleotides read TGTGCCAGCAGACGGACTAGTCACAATAGTGAGCAGTTCTTC.

The gene calls are TRBV5-1 and TRBJ2-5; TRBD2 aligns across 14 bases. Germline lookup yields CDR1 SGHRS and CDR2 YFSETQ. V gave up 4 bases and J gave up 4 bases; unmatched junction bases: 6. The CDR3 sequence is 16 residues long. CDR3 sequence (DNA): TGCGCCAGCAGCATAGGACTAGCGGGAGGTCGAGAGACCCAGTACTTC. This sequence encodes CASSIGLAGGRETQYF.

The gene calls are TRBV11-2 and TRBJ2-1; 9 nucleotides align to TRBD2. Germline V gene lookup returns CDR1 SGHAT and CDR2 FQNNGV. This CDR3 has 16 amino acids. J was trimmed by 3 bases and V by 3 bases; bases with no gene match: 6. The CDR3 DNA sequence: TGTGCCAGCAGCTTGCCCGGGACTAGCTTCTACAATGAGCAGTTCTTC. This encodes CASSLPGTSFYNEQFF.

A remark on this clonotype: Sequence at one end of the junction differs from germline and may be a read error. The chain combines TRBV11-2 with TRBJ2-1; TRBD2 is a possible D gene (6 bases). Germline V gene data show CDR1 as SGHAT and CDR2 as FQNNGV. The CDR3 length is 18 residues. This CDR3 is CASSSASGSLPPYNEQIF. The CDR3 DNA reads as TGTGCCAGCAGCTCCGCCAGCGGGTCCCTCCCCCCCTACAATGAGCAGATCTTC.

Worth noting for this clonotype: A much larger clone sits a single nucleotide away, making a read error possible. This chain joins TRBV20-1 and TRBJ2-1, with D uncertain. The CDR3 is 13 amino acids. Germline values: CDR1 DFQATT, CDR2 SNEGSKA (reference sequence). The DNA of the CDR3 is TGCAGTGCTCAGGAACCCCCATACAATGGGCAGTTCTTC. This gives the protein CSAQEPPYNGQFF.

The genes are TRBV12-3 or TRBV12-4 and TRBJ1-1; D possibly corresponds to TRBD1 (5 bases). The CDR3 has 15 residues. Trimming removed 5 bases from V and 4 bases from J, with 17 bases in between. The CDR3 sequence: CASSLTGQGATEAFF. CDR3 sequence (DNA): TGTGCCAGCAGTCTAACGGGGCAGGGAGCCACTGAAGCTTTCTTT.

This rearrangement joins TRBV7-9 to TRBJ1-5; D uncertain. This CDR3 region has 14 residues. CDR1 and CDR2 (germline): SEHNR, FQNEAQ (reference sequence). V gave up 2 bases and J gave up 3 bases, with 8 bases separating them. This CDR3 is CASSLSGDNQPQHF. CDR3 in DNA: TGTGCCAGCAGCTTATCAGGAGACAATCAGCCCCAGCATTTT.

The gene calls are TRBV3-1 and TRBJ2-7, with TRBD2 matching over 12 bases. Trimming removed 4 bases from V and 4 bases from J; junction bases left unmatched: 8. The germline V gene encodes CDR1 LGHDT and CDR2 YNNKEL (reference sequence). This CDR3 is built from 16 residues. Here the CDR3 DNA reads TGTGCCAGCAGCCGACTGACTAGCGGGAGACGGTACGAGCAGTACTTC. Amino acids: CASSRLTSGRRYEQYF.

The V gene is TRBV28, the J gene TRBJ2-4, with 7 positions matching TRBD1. The CDR3 runs 16 residues. V lost 5 bases to trimming and J lost 3 bases; unmatched junction nucleotides: 10. Germline lookup yields CDR1 MDHEN and CDR2 SYDVKM. The CDR3 protein is CASSPPQGLDKNIQYF. The CDR3 DNA reads TGTGCCAGCAGTCCACCACAGGGGCTTGACAAAAACATTCAGTACTTC.

V gene TRBV7-9 combines with J gene TRBJ2-7, with D maybe TRBD1 (5 bases). The V gene lost 1 base and the J gene lost 3 bases, with 16 bases spanning the gap. Germline CDR1 reads SEHNR; CDR2 reads FQNEAQ (reference sequence). This CDR3 has 16 amino acids. This CDR3 reads CASSLERRNRYYEQYF. The CDR3 region has the DNA TGTGCCAGCAGCTTAGAGCGAAGGAACAGGTACTACGAGCAGTACTTC.

The CDR3 sequence: CASSLAANSPLHF. The DNA of the CDR3 is TGCGCCAGCAGCTTGGCAGCGAATTCACCCCTCCACTTT. This chain connects TRBV5-1 to TRBJ1-6; D uncertain. Germline V lookup: CDR1 SGHRS, CDR2 YFSETQ. The V end lost 0 bases, the J end lost 7 bases, and 5 bases lay between the germline ends. The length of the CDR3 is 13 residues.

This clonotype was detected only a few times. The rearrangement links TRBV6-1 to TRBJ1-5; 8 bases agree with TRBD1. Germline CDR1 MNHNS, CDR2 SASEGT. V trimming: 4 bases; J trimming: 7 bases; junction bases outside the gene matches: 3. This CDR3 has 13 amino acids. CDR3 in amino acids: CASSGRQGQPQHF. The CDR3 DNA sequence: TGTGCCAGCAGTGGCCGACAGGGGCAGCCCCAGCATTTT.

This clonotype was recorded many times. The chain couples TRBV5-1 to TRBJ2-1; either TRBD1 or TRBD2 may fit D (5 bases each). The germline CDR1 and CDR2 sequences are SGHRS and YFSETQ. V lost 0 bases and J lost 3, with 10 bases in between. This CDR3 has 15 amino acids. The CDR3 DNA follows: TGCGCCAGCAGCTTGGAGGGGACCAACTACAATGAGCAGTTCTTC. The encoded protein is CASSLEGTNYNEQFF.

This sequence joins TRBV6-1 and TRBJ2-3, with 9 positions matching TRBD2. Germline V gene data show CDR1 as MNHNS and CDR2 as SASEGT. Losses at the gene ends were 8 bases for V and 5 bases for J; bases not matched to a gene: 11. The CDR3 runs 15 residues. This CDR3 is CASRRGSGRGDTQYF. In DNA, the CDR3 is TGTGCCAGCCGGCGGGGTAGCGGGAGAGGAGATACGCAGTATTTT.

This clonotype occurred a few times. This sequence joins TRBV29-1 and TRBJ2-7, with 10 bases aligning to TRBD1. The CDR3 loop spans 14 amino acids. V was clipped by 2 bases and J by 8 bases; unmatched bases: 9. Looked up from germline, CDR1 is SQVTM and CDR2 is ANQGSEA. CDR3 nucleotides: TGCAGCGTTGAATGGTGGGACAGGGGCCAACAGCAGTACTTC. Translating gives CSVEWWDRGQQQYF.

This clonotype was counted a few times. The rearrangement uses TRBV5-1 and TRBJ2-2; 7 bases fit TRBD2. The CDR3 loop spans 16 amino acids. The V segment lost 0 bases and the J segment 6 bases; nucleotides outside the gene matches: 8. Germline V gene data show CDR1 as SGHRS and CDR2 as YFSETQ. The CDR3 region has the DNA TGCGCCAGCAGCTTGGCCGTGGCGGGAGTGGCCGGGGAGCTGTTTTTT. This sequence encodes CASSLAVAGVAGELFF.

The rearrangement joins TRBV11-1 to TRBJ2-1; the match to TRBD2 covers 10 bases. Germline V lookup: CDR1 SGHAT, CDR2 FQDESV (reference sequence). J was trimmed by 2 bases and V by 4 bases; bases with no gene match: 8. This CDR3 region has 17 residues. This CDR3 is CASSSLRLAGTYNEQFF. CDR3 coding DNA: TGTGCCAGCAGCTCCCTCAGACTAGCGGGCACCTACAATGAGCAGTTCTTC.

The chain's CDR3 is CASSLGGTRGNRVQYF. CDR3 nucleotide sequence: TGTGCCAGCAGTTTAGGAGGGACTAGAGGAAACAGGGTCCAGTACTTC. V usage is TRBV27 and J usage is TRBJ2-5; 8 positions match TRBD2. V lost 2 bases, J lost 10 bases, and 15 bases stayed unmatched. From germline, CDR1 is MNHEY and CDR2 SMNVEV (reference sequence). The CDR3 is made up of 16 amino acids.

The chain recombines TRBV27 with TRBJ2-7; possible D gene TRBD2, 7 bases. The CDR3 runs 15 residues. Germline CDR1 MNHEY, CDR2 SMNVEV (reference sequence). V lost 0 bases and J lost 3, with 12 bases in between. The CDR3 region is CASSLSLGGDYEQYF. CDR3 nucleotides: TGTGCCAGCAGTTTATCGTTAGGGGGGGACTACGAGCAGTACTTC.

This clonotype appeared a few times. This chain joins TRBV4-2 and TRBJ2-1; D unresolved. The V gene's germline CDR1 is LGHNA and CDR2 YNFKEQ. V lost 6 bases, J lost 4 bases, and 13 bases lay in between. CDR3 size: 14 residues. CDR3 in amino acids: CASSGLFGYNEQFF. CDR3 nucleotide sequence: TGTGCCAGCAGTGGTCTATTTGGTTACAATGAGCAGTTCTTC.